The T cell receptor beta chain described here comes from a study of blood T cell repertoires in COVID-19. Across the whole study: Donors in the United States, Italy and Spain gave samples during acute or convalescent COVID-19. In each case, the material was cDNA or gDNA derived from T cells, B-cell-depleted T cells, or PBMCs.

Per the original data handling: Quantification of nucleated cells was approximated via reference gene primer amplification. Some clones are missing from TCRdb's copy, which holds only in-frame ones; the method was immunoSEQ multiplex PCR. From that table come the V and J calls and clone size; the DNA was used to work out D and trimming. The profile shows some 200,000 clones, around 81% of them singletons. The origin of this receptor is a human donor in a cohort sampled during active COVID-19. The specimen was peripheral blood.

CDR3 protein: CASSLGDTFATNEKLFF. The CDR3 coding sequence is TGCGCCAGCAGCTTAGGTGACACCTTTGCAACTAATGAAAAACTGTTTTTT. This chain connects TRBV5-1 to TRBJ1-4; no firm D call. The CDR3 length is 17 residues. Germline loops: CDR1 SGHRS, CDR2 YFSETQ. V lost 2 bases and J 0 bases, leaving 14 bases between the germline ends.